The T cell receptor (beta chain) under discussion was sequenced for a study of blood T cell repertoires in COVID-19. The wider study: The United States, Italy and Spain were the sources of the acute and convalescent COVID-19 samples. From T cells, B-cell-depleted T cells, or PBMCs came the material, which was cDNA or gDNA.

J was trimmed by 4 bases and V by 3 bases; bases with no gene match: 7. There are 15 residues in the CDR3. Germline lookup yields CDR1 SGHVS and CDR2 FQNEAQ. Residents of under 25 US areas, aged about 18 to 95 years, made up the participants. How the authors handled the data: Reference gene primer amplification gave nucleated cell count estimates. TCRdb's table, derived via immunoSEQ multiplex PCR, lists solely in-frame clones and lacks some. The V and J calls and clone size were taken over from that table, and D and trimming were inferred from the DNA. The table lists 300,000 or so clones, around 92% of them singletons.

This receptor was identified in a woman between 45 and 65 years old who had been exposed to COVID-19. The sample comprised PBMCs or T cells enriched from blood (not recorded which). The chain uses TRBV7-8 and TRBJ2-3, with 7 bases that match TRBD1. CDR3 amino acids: CASSFWTGEADTQYF. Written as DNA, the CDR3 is TGTGCCAGCAGCTTCTGGACAGGAGAGGCAGATACGCAGTATTTT.